A selection of T cell receptor beta chains follows, all from one sample in a study of blood T cell repertoires in COVID-19. Measured with immunoSEQ multiplex PCR; TCRdb has only the in-frame clones, and not every one. The sample consists of roughly 170,000 clones, around 83% of them appearing once. The sample was PBMCs or T cells enriched from blood (not recorded which). The receptors were gathered from a woman aged 50 to 60 in a cohort exposed to, infected with or recovered from COVID-19 (not recorded which). The CDR3 runs from the conserved cysteine through the conserved F or W. Each record gives: D gene, clone size, V gene, CDR3 length, J gene, CDR3 DNA, CDR3 protein. D genes are given only for firm matches. Size is stated for part of the rows, as once, few or many counts, or as a class when the clone is expanded.

D: -
size: -
V: TRBV3-1/TRBV3-2
length: 17
J: TRBJ2-3
DNA: TGTGCCAGCAGCCAAGACGAGGAGAAGCGAAGGACAGATACGCAGTATTTT
CDR3: CASSQDEEKRRTDTQYF

D: TRBD1
size: -
V: TRBV10-2
length: 14
J: TRBJ1-1
DNA: TGCGCCAAAATGACAGGGCCGATGAACACTGAAGCTTTCTTT
CDR3: CAKMTGPMNTEAFF

D: -
size: -
V: TRBV2
length: 11
J: TRBJ1-1
DNA: TGTGCCAGCAGTCTCGACACTGAAGCTTTCTTT
CDR3: CASSLDTEAFF

D: TRBD2
size: -
V: TRBV15
length: 18
J: TRBJ2-4
DNA: TGTGCCACCAGCAGCGGAACGCGGACTAGTTCAGTCAAAAACATTCAGTACTTC
CDR3: CATSSGTRTSSVKNIQYF

D: TRBD2
size: -
V: TRBV11-2
length: 16
J: TRBJ2-3
DNA: TGTGCCAGCAGCCAAGTGGGCGGGGGGGCCACAGATACGCAGTATTTT
CDR3: CASSQVGGGATDTQYF

D: -
size: -
V: TRBV15
length: 14
J: TRBJ1-1
DNA: TGTGCCACCAGCAGAGATCCAGGTTGGACTGAAGCTTTCTTT
CDR3: CATSRDPGWTEAFF

D: TRBD2
size: -
V: TRBV7-2
length: 14
J: TRBJ2-7
DNA: TGTGCCAGCAGCCGGGGGGGTGGAGCCTACGAGCAGTACTTC
CDR3: CASSRGGGAYEQYF

D: -
size: few
V: TRBV28
length: 16
J: TRBJ1-1
DNA: TGTGCCAGCAGTCCTAGTGGAATGAGCATGAACACTGAAGCTTTCTTT
CDR3: CASSPSGMSMNTEAFF

D: -
size: -
V: TRBV7-9
length: 12
J: TRBJ2-1
DNA: TGTGCCAGCAGCTTCATTGGCGGGGAGCAGTTCTTC
CDR3: CASSFIGGEQFF

D: TRBD1
size: -
V: TRBV7-2
length: 11
J: TRBJ2-7
DNA: TGTGCCAGCAGCCTAGACAGGGCGGAGTACTTC
CDR3: CASSLDRAEYF

D: -
size: once
V: TRBV6-1
length: 13
J: TRBJ1-1
DNA: TGTGCCAGCAGTGAACAGCGGGGCACTGAAGCTTTCTTT
CDR3: CASSEQRGTEAFF

D: TRBD2
size: once
V: TRBV5-6
length: 17
J: TRBJ2-3
DNA: TGTGCCAGCAGCGGGCGGGGAGGAGCGGGGGTCCCAGATACGCAGTATTTT
CDR3: CASSGRGGAGVPDTQYF

D: -
size: -
V: TRBV7-4
length: 12
J: TRBJ2-3
DNA: TGTGCCAGCAGCTCCCGTCCAGATACGCAGTATTTT
CDR3: CASSSRPDTQYF

D: TRBD1
size: -
V: TRBV19
length: 15
J: TRBJ2-5
DNA: TGTGCCAGTAGTAATGGACAGGGCAGAGGAGAGACCCAGTACTTC
CDR3: CASSNGQGRGETQYF

D: -
size: -
V: TRBV9
length: 16
J: TRBJ2-2
DNA: TGTGCCAGCAGCTCCCCCGTGGGACTTAACACCGGGGAGCTGTTTTTT
CDR3: CASSSPVGLNTGELFF

D: -
size: -
V: TRBV11-1
length: 15
J: TRBJ2-2
DNA: TGTGCCAGCAGCTTGCAGGGGAGAAACACCGGGGAGCTGTTTTTT
CDR3: CASSLQGRNTGELFF

D: -
size: -
V: TRBV3-1/TRBV3-2
length: 14
J: TRBJ2-2
DNA: TGTGCCAGCAGCCCGGGACAGAACACCGGGGAGCTGTTTTTT
CDR3: CASSPGQNTGELFF

D: -
size: -
V: TRBV29-1
length: 12
J: TRBJ2-3
DNA: TGCAGCGTTGACGAAACTAGCTATACGCAGTATTTT
CDR3: CSVDETSYTQYF